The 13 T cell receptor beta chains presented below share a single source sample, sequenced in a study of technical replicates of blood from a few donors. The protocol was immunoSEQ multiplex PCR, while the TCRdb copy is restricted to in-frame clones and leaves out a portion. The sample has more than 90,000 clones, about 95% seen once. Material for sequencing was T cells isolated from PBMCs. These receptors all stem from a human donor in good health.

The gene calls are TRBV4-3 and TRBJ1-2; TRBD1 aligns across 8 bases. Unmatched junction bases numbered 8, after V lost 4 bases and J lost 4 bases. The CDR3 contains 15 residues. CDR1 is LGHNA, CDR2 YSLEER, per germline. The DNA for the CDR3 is TGCGCCAGCAGCCCTCGACCGGACAGGGCCTATGGCTACACCTTC. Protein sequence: CASSPRPDRAYGYTF.

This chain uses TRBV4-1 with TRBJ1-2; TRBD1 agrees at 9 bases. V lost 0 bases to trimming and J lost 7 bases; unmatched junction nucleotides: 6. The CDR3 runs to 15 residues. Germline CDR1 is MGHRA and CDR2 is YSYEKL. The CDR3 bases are TGCGCCAGCAGCCAAGAGCAGGACAGGGGAGGTGGCTACACCTTC. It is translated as CASSQEQDRGGGYTF.

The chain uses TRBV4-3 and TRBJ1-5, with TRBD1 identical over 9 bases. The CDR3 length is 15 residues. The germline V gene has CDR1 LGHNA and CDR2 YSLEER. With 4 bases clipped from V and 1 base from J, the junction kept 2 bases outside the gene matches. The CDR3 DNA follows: TGCGCCAGCAGCCGAGGGACAGGGAGCAATCAGCCCCAGCATTTT. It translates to CASSRGTGSNQPQHF.

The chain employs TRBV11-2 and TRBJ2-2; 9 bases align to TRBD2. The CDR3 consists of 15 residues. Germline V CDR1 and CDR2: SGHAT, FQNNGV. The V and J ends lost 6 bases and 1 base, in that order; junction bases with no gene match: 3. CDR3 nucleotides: TGTGCCAGCAGTCGACTAGCGGAGAACACCGGGGAGCTGTTTTTT. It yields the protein CASSRLAENTGELFF.

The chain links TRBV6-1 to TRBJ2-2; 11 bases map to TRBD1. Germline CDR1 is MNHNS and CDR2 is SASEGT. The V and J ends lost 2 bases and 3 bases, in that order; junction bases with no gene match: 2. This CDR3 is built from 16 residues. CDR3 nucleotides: TGTGCCAGCAGTGAAAGGACAGGGGGCTACACCGGGGAGCTGTTTTTT. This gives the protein CASSERTGGYTGELFF.

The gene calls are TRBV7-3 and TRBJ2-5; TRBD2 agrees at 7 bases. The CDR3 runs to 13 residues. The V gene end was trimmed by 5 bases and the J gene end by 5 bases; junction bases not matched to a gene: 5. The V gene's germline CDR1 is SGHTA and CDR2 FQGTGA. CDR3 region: CASSRVGGETQYF. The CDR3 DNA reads TGTGCCAGCAGCCGGGTGGGAGGGGAGACCCAGTACTTC.

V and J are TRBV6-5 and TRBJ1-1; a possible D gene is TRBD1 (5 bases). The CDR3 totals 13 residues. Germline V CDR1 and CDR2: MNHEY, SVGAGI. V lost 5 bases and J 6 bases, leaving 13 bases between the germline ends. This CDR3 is CASSIGEAPEAFF. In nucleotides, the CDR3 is TGTGCCAGCAGTATAGGGGAGGCCCCTGAAGCTTTCTTT.

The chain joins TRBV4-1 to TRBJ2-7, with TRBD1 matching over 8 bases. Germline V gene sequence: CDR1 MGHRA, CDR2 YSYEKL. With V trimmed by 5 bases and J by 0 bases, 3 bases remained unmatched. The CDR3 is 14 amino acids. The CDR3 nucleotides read TGCGCCAGCAGCTGGACAGGGCCCTCCTACGAGCAGTACTTC. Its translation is CASSWTGPSYEQYF.

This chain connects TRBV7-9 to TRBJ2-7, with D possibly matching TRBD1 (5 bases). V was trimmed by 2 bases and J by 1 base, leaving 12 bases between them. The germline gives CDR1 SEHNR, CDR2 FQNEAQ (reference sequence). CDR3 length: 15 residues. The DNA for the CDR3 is TGTGCCAGCAGCTTATCAGGGAAGGGTTCCTACGAGCAGTACTTC. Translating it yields CASSLSGKGSYEQYF.

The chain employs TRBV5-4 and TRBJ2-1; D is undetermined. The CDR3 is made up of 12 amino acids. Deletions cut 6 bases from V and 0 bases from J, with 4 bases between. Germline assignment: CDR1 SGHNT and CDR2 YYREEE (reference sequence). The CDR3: CASISSYNEQFF. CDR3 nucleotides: TGTGCCAGCATTAGCTCCTACAATGAGCAGTTCTTC.

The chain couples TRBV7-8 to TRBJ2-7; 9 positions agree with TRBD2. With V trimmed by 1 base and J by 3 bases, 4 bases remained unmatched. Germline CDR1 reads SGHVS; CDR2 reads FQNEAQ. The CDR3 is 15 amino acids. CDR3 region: CASSLGTSAFYEQYF. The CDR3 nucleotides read TGTGCCAGCAGCTTAGGGACTAGCGCTTTCTACGAGCAGTACTTC. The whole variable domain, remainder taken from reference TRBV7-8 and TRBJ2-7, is GAGVSQSPRYKVAKRGQDVALRCDPISGHVSLFWYQQALGQGPEFLTYFQNEAQLDKSGLPSDRFFAERPEGSVSTLKIQRTQQEDSAVYLCASSLGTSAFYEQYFGPGTRLTVT.

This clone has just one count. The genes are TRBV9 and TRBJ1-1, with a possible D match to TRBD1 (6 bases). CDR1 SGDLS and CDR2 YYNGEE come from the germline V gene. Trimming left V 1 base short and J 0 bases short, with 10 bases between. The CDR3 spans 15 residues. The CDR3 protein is CASSVSGQLNTEAFF. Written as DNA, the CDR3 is TGTGCCAGCAGCGTAAGTGGACAGCTGAACACTGAAGCTTTCTTT.

The CDR3 bases are TGTGCCAGCGATCCGGTCGGAGGGCGGAACACTGAAGCTTTCTTT. This codes for CASDPVGGRNTEAFF. The gene calls are TRBV28 and TRBJ1-1; D uncertain. V was cut by 8 bases and J by 1 base, with 17 bases left in between. This CDR3 is 15 amino acids long. CDR1 MDHEN and CDR2 SYDVKM come from the germline V gene.